The clone carrying this T cell receptor beta chain was found a few times. What it binds is not known. The sample originates from a study of cytomegalovirus exposure and HLA in healthy donors. The germline CDR1 and CDR2 sequences are SGHVS and FNYEAQ. The CDR3 is 15 amino acids. V dropped 5 bases and J dropped 3 bases, with 16 bases sitting between them. Overall study results and limits: With further analysis later on, most CMV-associated TCR beta chains appeared HLA-restricted. As a later analysis revealed, the rate of TCR association differed by HLA locus, with DRB1 most and HLA-C fewest.

A multiplex PCR was run with 60 Vbeta primers and 13 Jbeta primers. Only in-frame clones appear in the TCRdb table, and some are missing; sequencing was by immunoSEQ multiplex PCR. The data show more than 150,000 clones, about 79% seen once. The rearrangement uses TRBV7-6 and TRBJ1-2; D not resolved. Source material: PBMCs. The receptor comes from a man aged 18 to 29 in good health and CMV-seronegative. The CDR3 loop is CASSPYETVDYGYTF. The CDR3 nucleotides read TGTGCCAGCAGCCCCTACGAAACGGTTGACTATGGCTACACCTTC.